These T cell receptor beta chains were read from a single sample in a study of T cell changes during pregnancy in multiple sclerosis. Measured with immunoSEQ multiplex PCR; TCRdb has only the in-frame clones, and not every one. This sample has tens of thousands of clones, with 90% to 95% found just once. Source: peripheral blood, taken after pregnancy. These receptors were collected from a female donor with multiple sclerosis, enrolled in a pregnancy study. CDR3s include the opening cysteine and the closing phenylalanine or tryptophan. D genes are given only for firm matches. Some rows mark clone size as missing; the rest say once, few, many or name a class of expanded clone.

>TRBJ1-1|TRBV9|NA|few
CASRTREDSAEAFF
TGTGCCAGCAGGACGAGGGAGGATTCTGCTGAAGCTTTCTTT
>TRBJ2-3|TRBV27|NA|NA
CASSSLPTDTQYF
TGTGCCAGCAGTTCCCTCCCCACAGATACGCAGTATTTT
>TRBJ2-4|TRBV2|NA|NA
CASRESMAGNIQYF
TGTGCCAGCAGGGAGAGTATGGCAGGGAACATTCAGTACTTC
>TRBJ1-1|TRBV6-1|TRBD1|NA
CASSEGPGQWDTEAFF
TGTGCCAGCAGTGAAGGCCCGGGACAGTGGGACACTGAAGCTTTCTTT
>TRBJ1-4|TRBV19|NA|NA
CASRKQGAGEKLFF
TGTGCCAGTAGAAAACAGGGTGCGGGTGAAAAACTGTTTTTT
>TRBJ2-3|TRBV6-4|TRBD2|NA
CASSSGGGQDTQYF
TGTGCCAGCAGTAGCGGGGGGGGACAGGATACGCAGTATTTT
>TRBJ2-7|TRBV28|TRBD2|NA
CASSFPGSGAPYEQYF
TGTGCCAGCAGTTTCCCCGGGAGCGGGGCCCCCTACGAGCAGTACTTC
>TRBJ2-3|TRBV15|NA|NA
CATSRDRGGGPDTQYF
TGTGCCACCAGCAGAGATCGAGGGGGGGGTCCGGATACGCAGTATTTT
>TRBJ1-1|TRBV18|NA|NA
CASSPDSRAEAFF
TGTGCCAGCTCGCCGGACAGTAGGGCTGAAGCTTTCTTT
>TRBJ2-3|TRBV18|NA|NA
CASSPAADTQYF
TGTGCCAGCTCACCAGCGGCAGATACGCAGTATTTT
>TRBJ1-2|TRBV6-5|TRBD1|NA
CASSYSAGGKRYTF
TGTGCCAGCAGTTACTCAGCAGGGGGCAAACGCTACACCTTC
>TRBJ1-1|TRBV5-1|NA|NA
CASSLRRVDWSTEAFF
TGCGCCAGCAGCTTAAGGAGGGTGGATTGGAGCACTGAAGCTTTCTTT
>TRBJ1-3|TRBV5-1|NA|NA
CASSWAPISGNTIYF
TGCGCCAGCAGCTGGGCCCCGATCTCTGGAAACACCATATATTTT
>TRBJ1-3|TRBV7-8|NA|NA
CASSPTKSGNTIYF
TGTGCCAGCAGCCCGACAAAGAGTGGAAACACCATATATTTT
>TRBJ1-4|TRBV19|NA|NA
CASSIRVNEKLFF
TGTGCCAGTAGTATACGGGTTAATGAAAAACTGTTTTTT
>TRBJ2-7|TRBV7-2|TRBD1|NA
CASSLDRGPEQYF
TGTGCCAGCAGCTTAGACAGGGGGCCCGAGCAGTACTTC
>TRBJ1-6|TRBV5-5|TRBD1|NA
CASSSRRTGGKEAYNSPLHF
TGTGCCAGCAGCTCACGTCGGACAGGGGGCAAAGAAGCCTATAATTCACCCCTCCACTTT
>TRBJ1-2|TRBV19|NA|NA
CASSSGTPEFCF
TGTGCCAGTAGTTCCGGGACACCAGAGTTCTGCTTC
>TRBJ1-4|TRBV5-6|TRBD1|once
CASSQMTGVNEKLFF
TGTGCCAGCAGCCAGATGACAGGGGTTAATGAAAAACTGTTTTTT
>TRBJ1-2|TRBV12-5|TRBD1|once
CASGFQGANYGYTF
TGTGCTAGTGGTTTCCAGGGGGCTAACTATGGCTACACCTTC
>TRBJ1-1|TRBV5-4|TRBD1|NA
CASSLGQGTFEAFF
TGTGCCAGCAGCCTCGGACAGGGAACCTTTGAAGCTTTCTTT
>TRBJ2-3|TRBV7-9|TRBD2|NA
CASSLALAGPQYF
TGTGCCAGCAGCTTAGCGCTAGCGGGGCCGCAGTATTTT
>TRBJ1-1|TRBV18|NA|NA
CASSLGGGTEAFF
TGTGCCAGCTCACTCGGGGGTGGCACTGAAGCTTTCTTT
>TRBJ2-3|TRBV15|NA|NA
CATSRDFGVRRDTQYF
TGTGCCACCAGCAGAGATTTCGGGGTGCGTAGGGATACGCAGTATTTT
>TRBJ1-5|TRBV7-3|NA|NA
CASSLTGNGNQPQHF
TGTGCCAGCAGCTTAACCGGGAATGGAAATCAGCCCCAGCATTTT
>TRBJ1-3|TRBV5-6|NA|once
CASSPLTDPGNTIYF
TGTGCCAGCAGCCCTCTGACAGACCCTGGAAACACCATATATTTT
>TRBJ1-1|TRBV6-1|TRBD1|NA
CASSEQGAVPNTEAFF
TGTGCCAGCAGTGAACAGGGGGCGGTCCCGAACACTGAAGCTTTCTTT
>TRBJ2-1|TRBV7-6|NA|NA
CASSLTAGPPGDEQFF
TGTGCCAGCAGCCTCACCGCCGGGCCTCCAGGGGATGAGCAGTTCTTC
>TRBJ1-2|TRBV29-1|NA|NA
CSVERGGYGYTF
TGCAGCGTTGAGCGGGGGGGGTATGGCTACACCTTC
>TRBJ1-2|TRBV6-5|NA|once
CASSFRGNYGYTF
TGTGCCAGCAGCTTCAGGGGTAACTATGGCTACACCTTC
>TRBJ2-5|TRBV7-9|TRBD2|NA
CASSPRLAGGTSKETQYF
TGTGCCAGCAGCCCGAGACTAGCGGGGGGCACTTCCAAAGAGACCCAGTACTTC
>TRBJ2-5|TRBV6-5|TRBD1|NA
CASSYPGTGGGETQYF
TGTGCCAGCAGTTACCCCGGGACAGGGGGCGGGGAGACCCAGTACTTC
>TRBJ1-4|TRBV19|NA|NA
CASSMGATNEKLFF
TGTGCCAGTAGTATGGGAGCAACTAATGAAAAACTGTTTTTT
>TRBJ2-3|TRBV5-1|NA|NA
CASSMDSPGDTQYF
TGCGCCAGCAGCATGGACAGCCCAGGGGATACGCAGTATTTT
>TRBJ2-3|TRBV6-5|NA|once
CASSNGVTDTQYF
TGTGCCAGCAGTAACGGGGTCACAGATACGCAGTATTTT
>TRBJ2-3|TRBV6-5|TRBD2|NA
CASRLAGGRDTQYF
TGTGCCAGCAGGCTAGCGGGGGGGAGAGATACGCAGTATTTT
>TRBJ1-6|TRBV6-5|TRBD1|NA
CASSSTGGYNSPLHF
TGTGCCAGCAGTTCGACAGGGGGCTATAATTCACCCCTCCACTTT
>TRBJ2-1|TRBV29-1|NA|NA
CSVPGLISDEQFF
TGCAGCGTTCCGGGACTTATTAGCGATGAGCAGTTCTTC
>TRBJ1-4|TRBV6-5|NA|NA
CASSYGDTTNEKLFF
TGTGCCAGCAGTTACGGGGACACAACTAATGAAAAACTGTTTTTT
>TRBJ2-1|TRBV2|NA|NA
CASWRLGSLNEQFF
TGTGCCAGCTGGAGGTTGGGCAGTTTGAATGAGCAGTTCTTC
>TRBJ1-2|TRBV19|NA|NA
CASGSTYGYTF
TGTGCCAGTGGGAGTACGTATGGCTACACCTTC
>TRBJ1-1|TRBV7-3|NA|once
CASSLGPVNTEAFF
TGTGCCAGCAGCTTGGGGCCCGTGAACACTGAAGCTTTCTTT
>TRBJ1-1|TRBV13|TRBD1|NA
CASSSGTVNTEAFF
TGTGCCAGCAGCTCCGGGACAGTAAACACTGAAGCTTTCTTT
>TRBJ2-3|TRBV5-4|NA|NA
CASSLGLESTDTQYF
TGTGCCAGCAGCTTGGGACTAGAGAGCACAGATACGCAGTATTTT
>TRBJ2-7|TRBV19|TRBD1|NA
CASRETGTYEQYF
TGTGCCAGTAGGGAGACAGGGACCTACGAGCAGTACTTC
>TRBJ2-5|TRBV2|TRBD2|once
CASSVQRGQETQYF
TGTGCCAGCAGTGTCCAGCGGGGGCAAGAGACCCAGTACTTC
>TRBJ1-5|TRBV5-8|NA|NA
CASSLVQGRQPQHF
TGTGCCAGCAGCTTGGTACAGGGACGTCAGCCCCAGCATTTT
>TRBJ2-7|TRBV9|TRBD1|NA
CASSALGTGVEQYF
TGTGCCAGCAGCGCCCTCGGGACAGGGGTCGAGCAGTACTTC
>TRBJ1-2|TRBV19|NA|NA
CASSTTDNYGYTF
TGTGCCAGTAGTACAACAGATAACTATGGCTACACCTTC
>TRBJ1-5|TRBV7-3|NA|NA
CASSPGSWSNQPQHF
TGTGCCAGCAGCCCGGGTTCGTGGAGCAATCAGCCCCAGCATTTT
>TRBJ1-1|TRBV9|TRBD1|NA
CASSVGVDRAQAFF
TGTGCCAGCAGCGTAGGGGTGGACAGGGCCCAAGCTTTCTTT
>TRBJ2-3|TRBV29-1|NA|NA
CSVEPAGDGTDTQYF
TGCAGCGTTGAACCCGCAGGGGACGGGACAGATACGCAGTATTTT
>TRBJ1-1|TRBV19|NA|NA
CASTKDWLNTEAFF
TGTGCCAGTACTAAGGACTGGCTGAACACTGAAGCTTTCTTT
>TRBJ1-5|TRBV18|NA|NA
CASSPEQRSLSNQPQHF
TGTGCCAGCTCACCAGAGCAGCGTTCCCTTAGCAATCAGCCCCAGCATTTT